These 17 T cell receptor beta chains came from one sample sequenced in a study of cytomegalovirus exposure and HLA in healthy donors. Sequenced by immunoSEQ multiplex PCR; TCRdb stores in-frame clones only, minus some. The profile shows around 220,000 clones, about 86% of them singletons. Sequencing was performed on PBMCs. The source of these receptors is a young woman in good health and CMV-seronegative.

The chain couples TRBV7-9 to TRBJ2-7; maybe TRBD2 (6 bases). V was pared by 3 bases and J by 3 bases, with 18 bases between. This CDR3 is built from 16 residues. Germline CDR1 and CDR2: SEHNR and FQNEAQ (reference sequence). CDR3 region: CASSLSPPGANYEQYF. CDR3 bases: TGTGCCAGCAGCTTGAGCCCCCCGGGAGCCAACTACGAGCAGTACTTC.

This clone has more than one count but fewer than ten. The chain has TRBV4-1 and TRBJ2-1, with 9 bases matching TRBD2. Germline V gene data show CDR1 as MGHRA and CDR2 as YSYEKL. With 3 bases clipped from V and 4 bases from J, the junction kept 4 bases outside the gene matches. This CDR3 spans 15 amino acids. In DNA form, the CDR3 reads TGCGCCAGCAGCCACTCGACTAGCGGATACAATGAGCAGTTCTTC. This encodes CASSHSTSGYNEQFF.

This rearrangement joins TRBV6-5 to TRBJ2-1; D ambiguous. This CDR3 comprises 12 residues. Trimming shortened V by 4 bases and J by 8 bases, and 9 bases separated the two germline ends. CDR1 and CDR2 from the germline V gene are MNHEY and SVGAGI. In nucleotides, the CDR3 is TGTGCCAGCAGTTCCGGTCTCCATGAGCAGTTCTTC. It specifies CASSSGLHEQFF.

The CDR3, as DNA: TGTGCCAGTAGTATGGGGCATTATCTCAATCAGCCCCAGCATTTT. It translates to CASSMGHYLNQPQHF. The rearrangement joins TRBV19 to TRBJ1-5; perhaps TRBD1 as D (5 bases). CDR1 LNHDA and CDR2 SQIVND come from the germline V gene (reference sequence). The CDR3 is 15 residues long. V lost 3 bases, J lost 3 bases, and 12 bases lay in between.

This clone turned up a few times. This sequence joins TRBV19 and TRBJ2-1, with 10 bases identical to TRBD2. CDR3 length: 15 amino acids. J was trimmed by 4 bases and V by 2 bases; bases with no gene match: 2. CDR1 is LNHDA, CDR2 SQIVND, per germline (reference sequence). The CDR3 region is CASSITSGIYNEQFF. CDR3 nucleotides: TGTGCCAGTAGTATAACTAGCGGGATTTACAATGAGCAGTTCTTC.

The rearrangement uses TRBV19 and TRBJ2-2; the match to TRBD2 covers 14 bases. Trimming cost V 4 bases and J 2 bases; bases outside gene matches: 3. The CDR3 loop spans 17 amino acids. Looked up from germline, CDR1 is LNHDA and CDR2 is SQIVND (reference sequence). The CDR3 DNA reads as TGTGCCAGTAGTAGGACTAGCGGGAGGATTAACACCGGGGAGCTGTTTTTT. Translation gives CASSRTSGRINTGELFF.

This rearrangement joins TRBV27 to TRBJ1-1; TRBD1 might be the D (6 bases). Germline CDR1 MNHEY, CDR2 SMNVEV (reference sequence). V dropped 0 bases and J dropped 4 bases, with 12 bases sitting between them. This CDR3 contains 15 residues. CDR3 coding DNA: TGTGCCAGCAGTTTATCGGCGGGGGCGCCCACTGAAGCTTTCTTT. The encoded protein is CASSLSAGAPTEAFF.

V usage is TRBV2 and J usage is TRBJ2-3; TRBD2 agrees at 10 bases. With V trimmed by 4 bases and J by 5 bases, 6 bases remained unmatched. CDR1 and CDR2 (germline): SNHLY, FYNNEI. The length of the CDR3 is 15 residues. CDR3 sequence: CASSVSGRVVDTQYF. Written as DNA, the CDR3 is TGTGCCAGCAGTGTAAGCGGGAGGGTGGTAGATACGCAGTATTTT.

The V gene is TRBV15, the J gene TRBJ2-1; TRBD2 might be the D (6 bases). Trimming took off 1 base at V and 7 bases at J, with 17 bases between the two ends. The CDR3 is made up of 16 amino acids. Germline V gene sequence: CDR1 LNHNV, CDR2 YYDKDF (reference sequence). The chain's CDR3 is CATSRALALGGNEQFF. The DNA of the CDR3 is TGTGCCACCAGCAGAGCTCTGGCATTGGGGGGTAATGAGCAGTTCTTC.

This clone was seen only once. The gene calls are TRBV28 and TRBJ2-4, with a tentative D call TRBD2 (6 bases). The CDR3 has 18 residues. V gave up 6 bases and J gave up 5 bases, with 26 bases separating them. CDR1 and CDR2 (germline): MDHEN, SYDVKM. CDR3 loop: CASSLLTSSGREENIQYF. The CDR3 DNA follows: TGTGCCAGCAGCCTTTTAACCTCATCGGGCAGGGAGGAAAACATTCAGTACTTC.

V gene TRBV7-2 combines with J gene TRBJ2-5; TRBD1 agrees at 7 bases. The CDR3 extends over 15 amino acids. Germline-derived CDR1 and CDR2 are SGHTA and FQGNSA. The junction had 6 bases not matched to a gene; V was cut back by 5 bases and J by 0 bases. CDR3: CASSRPTGNQETQYF. CDR3 bases: TGTGCCAGCAGCCGCCCGACAGGGAACCAAGAGACCCAGTACTTC.

V usage is TRBV7-8 and J usage is TRBJ1-4; D is unclear. V was pared by 0 bases and J by 6 bases, with 11 bases between. The germline V gene encodes CDR1 SGHVS and CDR2 FQNEAQ. The CDR3 consists of 15 residues. CDR3 residues: CASSLAPGFHEKLFF. The CDR3 bases are TGTGCCAGCAGCTTAGCGCCGGGTTTTCATGAAAAACTGTTTTTT.

This CDR3 is CASSLHRTGGNQPQHF. CDR3 bases: TGTGCCAGCAGTTTACACCGGACAGGAGGCAATCAGCCCCAGCATTTT. The chain is built from TRBV27 and TRBJ1-5; TRBD1 matches at 7 bases. This CDR3 is built from 16 residues. The V and J ends lost 2 bases and 2 bases, in that order; junction bases with no gene match: 6. The germline V gene encodes CDR1 MNHEY and CDR2 SMNVEV (reference sequence).

The chain combines TRBV7-8 with TRBJ2-7; D is undetermined. Germline loops: CDR1 SGHVS, CDR2 FQNEAQ. V dropped 5 bases and J dropped 3 bases, with 5 bases sitting between them. The CDR3 runs 11 residues. CDR3: CASSPDYEQYF. CDR3 DNA sequence: TGTGCCAGCAGCCCAGACTACGAGCAGTACTTC. The full variable domain, rest sourced from reference TRBV7-8 and TRBJ2-7, is GAGVSQSPRYKVAKRGQDVALRCDPISGHVSLFWYQQALGQGPEFLTYFQNEAQLDKSGLPSDRFFAERPEGSVSTLKIQRTQQEDSAVYLCASSPDYEQYFGPGTRLTVT.

CDR3 sequence reads: CAWTSGTVEQFF. In DNA form, the CDR3 reads TGTGCCTGGACTAGCGGGACCGTTGAGCAGTTCTTC. The chain uses TRBV30 and TRBJ2-1; TRBD2 agrees at 9 bases. This CDR3 has 12 residues. Germline CDR1 reads GTSNPN; CDR2 reads SVGIG (reference sequence). V trimming: 4 bases; J trimming: 9 bases; junction bases outside the gene matches: 4.

V is TRBV29-1 and J is TRBJ1-1; 8 bases map to TRBD1. CDR3 length: 12 amino acids. V was clipped by 4 bases and J by 4 bases; unmatched bases: 2. The germline CDR1 and CDR2 sequences are SQVTM and ANQGSEA. CDR3 sequence: CSVGQGTTEAFF. In nucleotides, the CDR3 is TGCAGCGTTGGACAGGGGACCACTGAAGCTTTCTTT.

The table lists this clone with a count of one. The CDR3 DNA reads TGCGCCAGCAGCAGCTCGGGAGGGCGAGAGACCCAGTACTTC. Its protein product is CASSSSGGRETQYF. The chain joins TRBV5-1 to TRBJ2-5, with 8 bases aligning to TRBD2. V shed 4 bases and J 4 bases; nucleotides not matched to a gene: 6. Germline values: CDR1 SGHRS, CDR2 YFSETQ. The CDR3 is 14 amino acids.